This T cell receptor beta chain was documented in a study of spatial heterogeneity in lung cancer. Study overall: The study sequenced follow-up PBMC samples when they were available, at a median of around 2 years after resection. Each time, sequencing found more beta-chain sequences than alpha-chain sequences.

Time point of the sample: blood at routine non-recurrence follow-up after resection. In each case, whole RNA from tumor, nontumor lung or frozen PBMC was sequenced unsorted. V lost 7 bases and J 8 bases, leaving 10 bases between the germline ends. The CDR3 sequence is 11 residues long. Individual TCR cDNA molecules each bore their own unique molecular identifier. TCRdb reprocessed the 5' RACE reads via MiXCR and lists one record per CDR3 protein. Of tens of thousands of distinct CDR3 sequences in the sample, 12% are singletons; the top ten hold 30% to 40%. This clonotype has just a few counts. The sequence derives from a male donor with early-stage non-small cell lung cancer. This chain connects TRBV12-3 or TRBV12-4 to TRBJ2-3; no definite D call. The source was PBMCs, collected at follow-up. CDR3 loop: CASISYGTQYF. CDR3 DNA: TGTGCCAGCATCTCTTACGGTACGCAGTATTTT.